The next 7 T cell receptor beta chains were all read from a single sample in a study of blood T cell repertoires in COVID-19. Data came from immunoSEQ multiplex PCR; TCRdb stores just in-frame clones and leaves some out. This sample has 120,000 to 150,000 clones, with 70% to 90% found just once. The sample taken for sequencing was peripheral blood. The receptors were sampled from a human donor with acute or convalescent COVID-19. The donor label of this sample is uncertain.

The chain carries TRBV6-5 and TRBJ2-7; 9 bases are a match to TRBD1. CDR1 is MNHEY and CDR2 is SVGAGI in the germline V gene. V shed 7 bases, J shed 1 base, and the junction held 8 bases outside the gene matches. CDR3 size: 15 residues. The CDR3 loop is CASKSPGTGSYEQYF. The CDR3, as DNA: TGTGCCAGCAAGAGCCCCGGGACAGGGTCCTACGAGCAGTACTTC.

The chain links TRBV4-2 to TRBJ1-2; 7 bases fit TRBD1. Germline CDR1 is LGHNA and CDR2 is YNFKEQ. This CDR3 spans 15 amino acids. V lost 1 base to trimming and J lost 5 bases; unmatched junction nucleotides: 7. Here the CDR3 reads CASSQGEGGAYGYTF. CDR3 DNA sequence: TGTGCCAGCAGCCAAGGGGAAGGGGGCGCGTATGGCTACACCTTC.

The V and J genes are TRBV2 and TRBJ1-2; 9 bases line up with TRBD1. CDR1 is SNHLY, CDR2 FYNNEI, per germline. This CDR3 has 15 amino acids. V shed 3 bases and J 5 bases; nucleotides not matched to a gene: 7. The CDR3 DNA reads TGTGCCAGCAGTGAGAGGACAGGGGAGGGATATGGCTACACCTTC. It yields the protein CASSERTGEGYGYTF.

V gene TRBV19 combines with J gene TRBJ2-1; TRBD2 matches 9 bases. The germline gives CDR1 LNHDA, CDR2 SQIVND (reference sequence). Trimming at V came to 6 bases and at J to 4 bases, leaving 7 bases not matched to a gene. The CDR3 contains 15 residues. This CDR3 reads CASSILAGIYNEQFF. The CDR3 DNA sequence: TGTGCCAGTAGCATACTAGCGGGCATATACAATGAGCAGTTCTTC.

The rearrangement uses TRBV9 and TRBJ2-1; 11 bases match TRBD2. Per the germline V gene, CDR1 is SGDLS and CDR2 is YYNGEE. The CDR3 sequence is 16 residues long. V shed 0 bases and J 4 bases; nucleotides not matched to a gene: 3. CDR3 in amino acids: CASSVGGTSGYNEQFF. The CDR3 nucleotides are TGTGCCAGCAGCGTAGGGGGGACTAGCGGTTACAATGAGCAGTTCTTC.

The chain joins TRBV7-2 to TRBJ2-1, with D possibly TRBD1 on 6 matching bases. The CDR3 has 14 amino acids. Per the germline V gene, CDR1 is SGHTA and CDR2 is FQGNSA. The V and J ends lost 1 base and 9 bases respectively, with 13 bases between them. CDR3 sequence: CASSLVFSRGEQFF. The CDR3 DNA is TGTGCCAGCAGCTTAGTATTTAGCAGGGGTGAGCAGTTCTTC.

J is TRBJ1-2 and V is TRBV7-2; perhaps TRBD1 as D (6 bases). There are 16 residues in the CDR3. V dropped 2 bases and J dropped 5 bases, with 18 bases sitting between them. CDR1 and CDR2 from the germline V gene are SGHTA and FQGNSA. The CDR3 protein is CASSLRAGQGIYGYTF. CDR3 nucleotide sequence: TGTGCCAGCAGCTTAAGAGCGGGGCAGGGGATTTATGGCTACACCTTC.